This T cell receptor beta chain was recovered during a study of T cells in tumors after PD-1 blockade. Overall study: Peripheral blood samples averaged approximately 35,000 unique clonotypes and about 120,000 templates.

The CDR3 is 15 amino acids. Germline V gene lookup returns CDR1 SNHLY and CDR2 FYNNEI. Trimming cost V 6 bases and J 5 bases; bases outside gene matches: 7. Produced via immunoSEQ multiplex PCR; TCRdb's table is partial and in-frame only. The sample records 14,000 to 15,000 clones, over 75% being singletons. This TCR came from a human donor with basal cell carcinoma. The sequencing here drew on PBMCs, taken after anti-PD-1 treatment. The chain couples TRBV2 to TRBJ1-4, with TRBD1 matching 9 bases. For the CDR3, the DNA is TGTGCCAGCAGCCCCCGAACAGGGGGCAATGAAAAACTGTTTTTT. Translation: CASSPRTGGNEKLFF. The full variable domain, rest sourced from reference TRBV2 and TRBJ1-4, is EPEVTQTPSHQVTQMGQEVILRCVPISNHLYFYWYRQILGQKVEFLVSFYNNEISEKSEIFDDQFSVERPDGSNFTLKIRSTKLEDSAMYFCASSPRTGGNEKLFFGSGTQLSVL.